This TCR beta chain was profiled in a study of response to subunit inactivated influenza vaccine. Germline assignment: CDR1 SGHRS and CDR2 YFSETQ. The CDR3 covers 17 residues. The trim removed 1 base at V and 5 bases at J, leaving 8 bases unmatched. This clonotype appeared a few times. Its antigen remains unidentified. TCRdb redid the calling of the RT-PCR reads with MiXCR, one entry per CDR3 protein. Of over 450,000 distinct CDR3 sequences in the sample, around 13% were seen once. Findings of the study overall: Authors suggested each seasonal flu vaccination may recruit only limited numbers of new T cells.

This clonotype was sampled from a man between 45 and 60 years old who received an inactivated influenza vaccine. The material sequenced was PBMCs from blood, taken 40 to 50 days after vaccination. V usage is TRBV5-1 and J usage is TRBJ2-3; the match to TRBD2 covers 12 bases. CDR3 in DNA: TGCGCCAGCAGCTTGTTCTCGACTAGCGGGGGAGAAGATACGCAGTATTTT. Translating gives CASSLFSTSGGEDTQYF.